This entry is about one TCR beta chain. The TCR beta CDR3 regions underwent amplification from RNA transcripts. Second-round multiplex PCR followed a first-round RT-PCR using HTBI primers. TCRdb used MiXCR to reprocess the multiplex PCR reads, holding one entry per CDR3 protein. Among over a million distinct CDR3 sequences listed, around a third were seen once. Trimming left V 4 bases short and J 2 bases short, with 12 bases between. CDR3 length equals 15 residues. The germline V gene encodes CDR1 MNHEY and CDR2 SVGAGI. This record belongs to a study of Graves' ophthalmopathy and Graves' hyperthyroidism.

The source material was peripheral blood or thyroid tissue (not recorded which). The TCR sequence derives from an adult man with Graves' hyperthyroidism. J is TRBJ1-3 and V is TRBV6-5; tentative D call: TRBD1 (6 bases). The DNA of the CDR3 is TGTGCCAGCAGTTTAGGGGGAAGGGCTGGAAACACCATATATTTT. Protein product: CASSLGGRAGNTIYF.